The sequence of this TCR beta chain was determined in a study of response to subunit inactivated influenza vaccine. Broader study findings: The authors offered the suggestion that each seasonal influenza vaccination recruits few new T cells.

Trimming removed 6 bases from V and 4 bases from J, with 10 bases in between. CDR3 length equals 13 residues. Ten or more counts support this clonotype. What it binds is not known. MiXCR, applied by TCRdb to the RT-PCR reads, yields one record per CDR3 protein. The repertoire holds around 150,000 distinct CDR3 sequences, with approximately 10% as singletons. This clonotype was sampled from a middle-aged man who received an inactivated influenza vaccine. V usage is TRBV12-3 or TRBV12-4 and J usage is TRBJ2-1, with a tentative D call TRBD2 (6 bases). The material sequenced was non-naive T cells sorted from PBMCs, taken roughly 45 days after vaccination. CDR3 coding DNA: TGTGCCAGCAGAACTCGGGAGTACAATGAGCAGTTCTTC. The encoded protein is CASRTREYNEQFF.